Detailed here is one T cell receptor (beta chain). Its antigen is currently not known. No much larger clone exists at a distance of one base, and base qualities are not known. One collaborating source in Seattle enrolled patients during active infection and followed them longitudinally through the course of disease. Collaborating institutions collected whole blood in K2EDTA tubes following their own protocols. Collaborator samples were shipped for TCRbeta analysis as frozen whole blood, isolated PBMCs, or DNA extracted from either sample type. This sample is drawn from a study of blood T cell repertoires in COVID-19 (TCRdb year 2020). Study-wide context: The collaborator samples originated in the United States, Italy and Spain and spanned the acute and convalescent phases of COVID-19. The samples were drawn from two sources: the first 160 participants of the ongoing ImmuneRACE study, and some 1,300 subjects contributed by 6 global collaborators. Where HLA class I and class II types were available, the types were taken from metadata supplied by the sample provider, not from assay-based typing. The material from the prospective study consisted of cDNA or gDNA derived from T cells, B-cell-depleted T cells, or PBMCs. The repertoires were released in a freely available public database intended as a resource for research on the immune response to SARS-CoV-2. The dataset comprised deeply sampled blood TCRbeta repertoires from subjects exposed to, actively infected with, or recovered from COVID-19. A de-identified subject ID, COVID-19 status, age in years and sex were almost always included in the sample metadata. What the study reported, not specific to this receptor: Clinical and demographic metadata were provided uncurated, with the amount varying by source and participant.

The immunoSEQ Assay, a bias-controlled multiplex PCR, was used to amplify TCRbeta CDR3 regions from genomic DNA. For the original study's pipeline: The number of nucleated cells in each sample was estimated by amplification of reference gene primers within the assay. Sequence reads were collapsed and filtered to measure the absolute abundance of every unique TCRbeta CDR3 rearrangement. Productive Simpson clonality was computed per sample as the square root of Simpson's diversity index over productive rearrangements. TCRdb took this table from immuneACCESS and kept in-frame rearrangements with V and J called. Such tables lack part of the clones; where checked against another copy, unresolved V genes explain under half of the gap, and the rest is unexplained. That table is the source of V, J and clone size, and D and trimming were worked out from the DNA. The sample includes roughly 500,000 clones, with nearly 90% observed a single time. Clones ranked in the top ten supply around 0.9% of the sample.

This receptor was identified in a man aged 18 to 29 with COVID-19, enrolled during active disease. Sequencing was done on a sample of peripheral blood.

CDR3 region: CASSTGTVVTQYF. The DNA reads TGTGCCAGTAGTACCGGAACAGTAGTGACCCAGTACTTC. This chain joins TRBV19 to TRBJ2-5, with an unclear D gene assignment. V is shortened by 4 bases, J by 7 bases, and the region joining them spans 13 bases. The CDR3 runs 13 residues from the cysteine to the phenylalanine. Of the read, only the CDR3 DNA is kept; its 39 bases are in frame from base 1. Per the germline V gene (reference sequence), LNHDA is the CDR1 and SQIVND is the CDR2.